This T cell receptor beta chain was captured in a study of blood T cell repertoires in COVID-19. Looking at the study overall: Acute and convalescent COVID-19 samples came from the United States, Italy and Spain. Nucleic acid was either cDNA or gDNA, and it came from T cells, B-cell-depleted T cells, or PBMCs.

The V gene's germline CDR1 is SGHAT and CDR2 FQNNGV. The junction had 8 bases not matched to a gene; V was cut back by 5 bases and J by 6 bases. CDR3 length: 15 amino acids. A Seattle source enrolled patients during active infection and followed them longitudinally. Study processing details: Reference gene primer amplification yielded estimated nucleated cell counts. Method: immunoSEQ multiplex PCR; TCRdb's copy keeps in-frame clones and lacks some. Clonal size and the V and J genes are those of that table, whereas D and trimming came from the DNA. The sample includes approximately 400,000 clones, around 88% of them seen just once.

The chain employs TRBV11-2 and TRBJ2-1, with 9 bases lining up with TRBD2. The TCR originated in a woman aged 45-59 years with COVID-19, enrolled during active disease. The sequencing input was peripheral blood. CDR3 in DNA: TGTGCCAGCAGCCACGAGCGGGGGGCACCCAATGAGCAGTTCTTC. It translates to CASSHERGAPNEQFF.